The rows below give T cell receptor beta chains drawn from one sample of a study of cytomegalovirus exposure and HLA in healthy donors. Repertoires were generated with immunoSEQ multiplex PCR, while TCRdb's copy carries only in-frame clones and drops some. This table has 100,000 to 150,000 clones, roughly 90% appearing once. Input material: PBMCs. The receptor source for this set is a woman under 30 in good health and CMV-seronegative. Both conserved end residues are part of each CDR3. D genes are given only for firm matches. Only some rows state a clone size, as once, few, many or a class for expanded clones.

J | size | V | length | D | DNA | CDR3
TRBJ1-2 | NA | TRBV18 | 15 | NA | TGTGCCAGCTCACCACGGCAGGGCGAGGACTATGGCTACACCTTC | CASSPRQGEDYGYTF
TRBJ2-7 | NA | TRBV7-2 | 15 | NA | TGTGCCAGCAGCGTCTCCGGGAGCCCGTCCTACGAGCAGTACTTC | CASSVSGSPSYEQYF
TRBJ2-2 | NA | TRBV25-1 | 14 | TRBD1 | TGTGCCAGCGCATACATACAGGGGTTCGGGGAGCTGTTTTTT | CASAYIQGFGELFF
TRBJ1-1 | once | TRBV6-5 | 14 | TRBD1 | TGTGCCAGCAGTTGGGGACAGGAGAACACTGAAGCTTTCTTT | CASSWGQENTEAFF
TRBJ1-4 | NA | TRBV11-2 | 13 | NA | TGTGCCAGCAGGCGCCAGGCAGAGGAAAAACTGTTTTTT | CASRRQAEEKLFF
TRBJ2-3 | NA | TRBV6-1 | 15 | TRBD2 | TGTGCCAGCACTTTGGGACTAGCGGGAGGAGATACGCAGTATTTT | CASTLGLAGGDTQYF
TRBJ2-5 | NA | TRBV6-5 | 14 | TRBD1 | TGTGCCAGCAGCCTTGGACAGGGTCAAGAGACCCAGTACTTC | CASSLGQGQETQYF
TRBJ2-7 | few | TRBV7-9 | 13 | NA | TGTGCCAGCAGCTTTAGCAGCTCCTACGAGCAGTACTTC | CASSFSSSYEQYF
TRBJ2-2 | NA | TRBV28 | 16 | TRBD1 | TGTGCCAGCAGTTCACAGGGGTTGGCTGACACCGGGGAGCTGTTTTTT | CASSSQGLADTGELFF
TRBJ1-2 | NA | TRBV6-5 | 14 | NA | TGTGCCAGCGGAGCGAGGGGTGGAGGGGCTGGCTACACCTTC | CASGARGGGAGYTF
TRBJ2-7 | NA | TRBV28 | 13 | NA | TGTGCCAGCTGCTCTTCTATATACTACGAGCAGTACTTC | CASCSSIYYEQYF
TRBJ2-7 | NA | TRBV30 | 14 | TRBD1 | TGTGCCTGGAGTCCCCCAGGGGGACCCTACGAGCAGTACTTC | CAWSPPGGPYEQYF
TRBJ2-7 | once | TRBV7-6 | 15 | TRBD2 | TGTGCCAGCAGCTTAGAGACGGGAGGAACCTACGAGCAGTACTTC | CASSLETGGTYEQYF
TRBJ2-2 | once | TRBV7-2 | 15 | NA | TGTGCCAGCAGCTTAGGCGGAAAGAACACCGGGGAGCTGTTTTTT | CASSLGGKNTGELFF
TRBJ1-1 | few | TRBV9 | 15 | TRBD1 | TGTGCCAGCAGCCCGCCGGACAGGGTAAGCACTGAAGCTTTCTTT | CASSPPDRVSTEAFF
TRBJ1-2 | NA | TRBV6-5 | 13 | NA | TGTGCCAGCAGTTATGGCGGTAGTGAGGGCTACACCTTC | CASSYGGSEGYTF
TRBJ2-5 | NA | TRBV2 | 13 | TRBD1 | TGTGCCAGCAGGGGACAGGGCGCAGAGACCCAGTACTTC | CASRGQGAETQYF
TRBJ2-1 | NA | TRBV6-5 | 15 | TRBD1 | TGTGCCAGCAGTGTCGACAGGGGGTCGAGCGATGAGCAGTTCTTC | CASSVDRGSSDEQFF
TRBJ1-5 | once | TRBV28 | 16 | TRBD1 | TGTGCCAGCCTCCCCGGGACAGGGAGGGGGAGTCAGCCCCAGCATTTT | CASLPGTGRGSQPQHF
TRBJ2-1 | NA | TRBV30 | 17 | NA | TGTGCCTGGAGTTCCGCTCGGGTCCTGAGCTCCTACAATGAGCAGTTCTTC | CAWSSARVLSSYNEQFF
TRBJ2-1 | NA | TRBV6-6 | 12 | NA | TGTGCCAGCAGTTCCCGAGTACGGGAGCAGTTCTTC | CASSSRVREQFF
TRBJ1-2 | NA | TRBV29-1 | 13 | NA | TGCAGCGTTGAAGGCAGGGATTTATTTGGCTACACCTTC | CSVEGRDLFGYTF
TRBJ2-7 | NA | TRBV5-1 | 19 | TRBD1 | TGCGCCAGCAGCTTTGGGACAGGGAATTGGCGTGCAGTCCCCTACGAGCAGTACTTC | CASSFGTGNWRAVPYEQYF
TRBJ2-7 | NA | TRBV19 | 14 | TRBD1 | TGTGCCAGTTCCCTGACGGACAGGAGTCACGAGCAGTACTTC | CASSLTDRSHEQYF
TRBJ1-5 | NA | TRBV18 | 15 | TRBD1 | TGTGCCAGCTCACCAAATCAGGGGGACAATCAGCCCCAGCATTTT | CASSPNQGDNQPQHF
TRBJ2-7 | NA | TRBV19 | 14 | TRBD2 | TGTGCCAGTAGTGTCAGCGGGAGCTCCTACGAGCAGTACTTC | CASSVSGSSYEQYF
TRBJ1-3 | NA | TRBV9 | 15 | TRBD1 | TGTGCCAGCAGCGTAGAGACAGGGCCAGGAAACACCATATATTTT | CASSVETGPGNTIYF
TRBJ2-1 | once | TRBV28 | 14 | TRBD1 | TGTGCCAGCAGAACCGGGACAGGGGCCTGGGAGCAGTTCTTC | CASRTGTGAWEQFF
TRBJ2-3 | NA | TRBV29-1 | 13 | NA | TGCAGCGTTCTGGCGGGGTTCACAGATACGCAGTATTTT | CSVLAGFTDTQYF
TRBJ2-1 | once | TRBV5-1 | 14 | NA | TGCGCCAGCAGCTCCAGTGCACCAAGCAATGAGCAGTTCTTC | CASSSSAPSNEQFF
TRBJ2-2 | NA | TRBV27 | 13 | NA | TGTGCCAGCACCTCGGGACTTACCGGGGAGCTGTTTTTT | CASTSGLTGELFF
TRBJ1-2 | NA | TRBV10-2 | 14 | NA | TGCGCCAGCAGTGAGTGGGGGGAGAACTATGGCTACACCTTC | CASSEWGENYGYTF
TRBJ2-7 | NA | TRBV9 | 15 | TRBD2 | TGTGCCAGCAGCGTAGGCGCTAGCGGGAGCCACGAGCAGTACTTC | CASSVGASGSHEQYF
TRBJ2-5 | NA | TRBV11-3 | 14 | TRBD2 | TGTGCCACCACGGGACTAGCGGCCCAAGAGACCCAGTACTTC | CATTGLAAQETQYF
TRBJ2-7 | NA | TRBV29-1 | 11 | NA | TGCAGCGTGAACTCGGCCTACGAGCAGTACTTC | CSVNSAYEQYF
TRBJ2-1 | NA | TRBV13 | 15 | NA | TGTGCCAGCAGCTCGCCCGGGTCCGCCTACAATGAGCAGTTCTTC | CASSSPGSAYNEQFF
TRBJ2-1 | once | TRBV28 | 13 | NA | TGTGCCAGCAGTTTACCCCCTCGCAATGAGCAGTTCTTC | CASSLPPRNEQFF
TRBJ2-1 | once | TRBV7-9 | 14 | TRBD2 | TGTGCCAGCAGCTCCGGGACTAGCGGACGAGCGCAGTTCTTC | CASSSGTSGRAQFF